This T cell receptor (beta chain) stems from a study of vaccination and CD4 T cells after COVID-19. Study information: Convalescent participants consisted of six males and four females, two being Hispanic. Study results and caveats: Median reactive clonotypes, those recognizing SARS-CoV-2, rose from 21 to 38, not significantly.

V lost 6 bases and J lost 1; bases outside the gene matches: 11. Germline CDR1 is DFQATT and CDR2 is SNEGSKA (reference sequence). There are 17 residues in the CDR3. This clonotype was counted between two and nine times. Its matching antigen is unknown. Sequencing of the DNA from cultured CD4+ T cells was carried out with the Oncomine TCR Beta short-read assay. One entry per CDR3 protein results from TCRdb running MiXCR on the PCR reads. The sample carries 15,000 to 20,000 distinct CDR3 sequences, around 48% recorded once. Documented treatment: roughly nine-day PBMC culture with coronavirus spike peptide pools or control peptides (ViraFEST assay). Negative selection yielded CD4+ T cells from day-10 cultures.

V usage is TRBV20-1 and J usage is TRBJ2-1; 11 bases agree with TRBD2. Sequenced input: CD4+ T cells from blood, cultured in vitro. This receptor was identified in a human donor who had recovered from COVID-19. The CDR3 is CSAITTSGRRSYNEQFF. CDR3 nucleotides: TGCAGTGCAATTACTACTAGCGGGAGAAGGTCCTACAATGAGCAGTTCTTC.